This TCR beta chain was sequenced in a study of regulatory T cells in long-lasting Graves disease. In building TCR beta libraries, iRepertoire HTBI primers were used together with Arm-PCR of CDR3 regions. TCRdb redid the calling of the multiplex PCR reads with MiXCR, one entry per CDR3 protein. The sample records a few hundred thousand distinct CDR3 sequences, approximately 22% being singletons. This clonotype was picked up many times. The CDR3 length is 15 residues. Germline-derived CDR1 and CDR2 are SNHLY and FYNNEI. V was pared by 4 bases and J by 0 bases, with 9 bases between. The time point: persistent/refractory GD, antithyroid drugs over 5 years with positive TRAb. The TCR library used RNA extracted from PBMCs.

Sequencing used peripheral blood mononuclear cells (PBMCs), obtained when the disease was refractory, from a patient treated with antithyroid drugs. The chain uses TRBV2 and TRBJ2-2, with D perhaps matching TRBD1 (6 bases). This TCR was recovered from a female donor with Graves disease. DNA for the CDR3: TGTGCCAGCAGTGGTGAGGGGGCGAACACCGGGGAGCTGTTTTTT. This sequence encodes CASSGEGANTGELFF. Combining the CDR3 with reference TRBV2 and TRBJ2-2 gives the whole variable domain EPEVTQTPSHQVTQMGQEVILRCVPISNHLYFYWYRQILGQKVEFLVSFYNNEISEKSEIFDDQFSVERPDGSNFTLKIRSTKLEDSAMYFCASSGEGANTGELFFGEGSRLTVL.